Here is one TCR beta chain with its context. J lost 4 bases, V lost 3 bases, and 7 bases had no gene match. CDR1 SGHNT and CDR2 YYREEE come from the germline V gene (reference sequence). The CDR3 sequence is 14 residues long. The data were obtained in a study of blood T cell repertoires in COVID-19. Produced via immunoSEQ multiplex PCR; TCRdb's table is partial and in-frame only. The sample records about 310,000 clones, over 75% being singletons. The V gene is TRBV5-4, the J gene TRBJ2-7; the match to TRBD1 covers 7 bases. The receptor was isolated from a man aged 45-65 years with active or convalescent COVID-19. Material for sequencing was peripheral blood. CDR3 DNA sequence: TGTGCCAGCAGCTCCGGGACAGCAGTTTACGAGCAGTACTTC. This codes for CASSSGTAVYEQYF.